The clone carrying this T cell receptor (beta chain) showed up just a few times. The junction does not match germline at one end; this may be a read error. The data were taken from a study of response to subunit inactivated influenza vaccine. The germline gives CDR1 MDHEN, CDR2 SYDVKM. CDR3 length equals 13 residues. TCRdb used MiXCR to reprocess the RT-PCR reads, holding one entry per CDR3 protein. The sample records fewer than 750,000 distinct CDR3 sequences, 13% to 15% being singletons. The V gene is TRBV28, the J gene TRBJ1-2; weak D call: TRBD1 (5 bases). The sequencing here drew on PBMCs from blood, taken 11 to 12 days after vaccination. This TCR derives from a man aged 45-60 years who received an inactivated influenza vaccine. The CDR3 sequence: CASTGGGVRPSYF. CDR3 DNA: TGTGCCAGCACTGGGGGAGGCGTCCGACCCTCTTACTTC.